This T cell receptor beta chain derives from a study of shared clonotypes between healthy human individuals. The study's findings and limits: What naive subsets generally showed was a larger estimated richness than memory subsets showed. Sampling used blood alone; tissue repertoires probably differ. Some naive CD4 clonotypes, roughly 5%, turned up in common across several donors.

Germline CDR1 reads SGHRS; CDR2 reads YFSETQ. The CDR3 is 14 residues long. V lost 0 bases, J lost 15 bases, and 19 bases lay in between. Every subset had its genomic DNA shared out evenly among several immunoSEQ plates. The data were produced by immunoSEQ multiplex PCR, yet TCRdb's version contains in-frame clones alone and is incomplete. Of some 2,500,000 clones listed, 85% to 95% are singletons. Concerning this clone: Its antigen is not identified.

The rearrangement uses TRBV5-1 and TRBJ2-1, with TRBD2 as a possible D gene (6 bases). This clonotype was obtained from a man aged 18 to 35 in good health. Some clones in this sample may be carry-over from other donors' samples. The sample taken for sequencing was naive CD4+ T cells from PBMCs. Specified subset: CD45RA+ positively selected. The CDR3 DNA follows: TGCGCCAGCAGCTTGGGGGGCGCGGGGTCGAGTGGGTTCTTC. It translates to CASSLGGAGSSGFF.